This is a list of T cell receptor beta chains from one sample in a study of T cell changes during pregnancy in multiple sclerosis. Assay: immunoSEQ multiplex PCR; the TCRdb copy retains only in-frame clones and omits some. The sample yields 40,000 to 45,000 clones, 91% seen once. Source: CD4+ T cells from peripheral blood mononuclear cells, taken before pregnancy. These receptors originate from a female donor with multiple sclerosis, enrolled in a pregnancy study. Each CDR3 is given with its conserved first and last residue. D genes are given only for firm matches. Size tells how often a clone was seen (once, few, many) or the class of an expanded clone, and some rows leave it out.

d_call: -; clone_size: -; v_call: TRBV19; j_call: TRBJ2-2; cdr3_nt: TGTGCCAGTAGAGGGGCAGGGATGTTAAGGAACACCGGGGAGCTGTTTTTT; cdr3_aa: CASRGAGMLRNTGELFF
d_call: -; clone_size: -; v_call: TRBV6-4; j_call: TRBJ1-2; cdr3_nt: TGTGCCAGCAGTGACGGGGGGTCGTCAGGCTACACCTTC; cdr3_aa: CASSDGGSSGYTF
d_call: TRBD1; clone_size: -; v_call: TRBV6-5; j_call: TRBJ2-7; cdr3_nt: TGTGCCAGCAGCTCCCAAGGGGGCCGAACCTACGAGCAGTACTTC; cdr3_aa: CASSSQGGRTYEQYF
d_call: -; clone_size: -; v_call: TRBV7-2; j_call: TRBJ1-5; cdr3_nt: TGTGCCAGCAGCTTAACAGGGCGGACTCAGCCCCAGCATTTT; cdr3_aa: CASSLTGRTQPQHF
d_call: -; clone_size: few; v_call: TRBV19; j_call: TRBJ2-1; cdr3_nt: TGTGCCAGTACTAGGGGGAATGAGCAGTTCTTC; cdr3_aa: CASTRGNEQFF
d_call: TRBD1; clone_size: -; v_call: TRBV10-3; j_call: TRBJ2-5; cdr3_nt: TGTGCCACCACGACAGGGGACCACCAGCAGACCCAGTACTTC; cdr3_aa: CATTTGDHQQTQYF
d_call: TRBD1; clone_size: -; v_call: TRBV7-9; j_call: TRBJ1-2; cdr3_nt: TGTGCCAGCAGCGAGAACTCAGGGGGCGGCTATGGCTACACCTTC; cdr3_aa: CASSENSGGGYGYTF
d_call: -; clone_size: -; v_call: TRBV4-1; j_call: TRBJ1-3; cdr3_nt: TGCGCCAGCAGCCAAGATCGTGAGCGCCTTGGACTTGAGCTACCTGGAAACACCATATATTTT; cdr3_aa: CASSQDRERLGLELPGNTIYF
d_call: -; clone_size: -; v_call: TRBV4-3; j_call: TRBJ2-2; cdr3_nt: TGCGCCAGCAGCCAAGGAACGGGACACCACACCGGGGAGCTGTTTTTT; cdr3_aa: CASSQGTGHHTGELFF
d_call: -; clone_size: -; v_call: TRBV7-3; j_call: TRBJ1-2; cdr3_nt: TGTGCCAGCAGCTTAGGCATAAACTATGGCTACACCTTC; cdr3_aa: CASSLGINYGYTF
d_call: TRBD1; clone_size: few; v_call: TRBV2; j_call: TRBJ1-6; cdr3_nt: TGTGCCAGCAGTGACGGACAGGCCTTTAATTCACCCCTCCACTTT; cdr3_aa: CASSDGQAFNSPLHF
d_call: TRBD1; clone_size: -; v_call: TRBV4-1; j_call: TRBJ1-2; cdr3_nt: TGCGCCAGCAGCCAACCCACCGACAGGGGGCTCCTCTATGGCTACACCTTC; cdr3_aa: CASSQPTDRGLLYGYTF
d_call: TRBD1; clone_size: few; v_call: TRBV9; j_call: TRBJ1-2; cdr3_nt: TGTGCCAGCAGCCCAAGACAGGGTTCTATAGGCTACACCTTC; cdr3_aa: CASSPRQGSIGYTF
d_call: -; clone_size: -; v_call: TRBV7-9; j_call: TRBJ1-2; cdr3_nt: TGTGCCAGCAGCCCCCGGGGGAGGGTAGACTCCTATGGCTACACCTTC; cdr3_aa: CASSPRGRVDSYGYTF
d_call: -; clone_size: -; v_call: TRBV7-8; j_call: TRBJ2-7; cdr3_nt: TGTGCCAGCAGCACTACTACCGCCTACGAGCAGTACTTC; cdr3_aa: CASSTTTAYEQYF
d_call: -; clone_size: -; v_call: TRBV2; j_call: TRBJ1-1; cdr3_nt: TGTGCCAGCAACTTGGTTCGGCAGGGCGTCATGAACACTGAAGCTTTCTTT; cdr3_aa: CASNLVRQGVMNTEAFF
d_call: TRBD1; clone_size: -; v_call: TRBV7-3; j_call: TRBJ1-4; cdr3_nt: TGTGCCAGCAGCCCTGGACAGGGGAATGTGGAAAAACTGTTTTTT; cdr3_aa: CASSPGQGNVEKLFF
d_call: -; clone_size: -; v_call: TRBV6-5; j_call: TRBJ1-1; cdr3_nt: TGTGCCAGCAGTTACCCGGGGGGGAACACTGAAGCTTTCTTT; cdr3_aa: CASSYPGGNTEAFF
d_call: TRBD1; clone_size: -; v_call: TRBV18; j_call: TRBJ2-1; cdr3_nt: TGTGCCAGCTCAACCCTCCCGGGACAGGGGGCTGGTGAGCAGTTCTTC; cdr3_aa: CASSTLPGQGAGEQFF
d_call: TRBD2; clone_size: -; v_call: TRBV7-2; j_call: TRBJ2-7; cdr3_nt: TGTGCCAGCAGCTTAGGCCTAGCGGGGGTCACATTTGGCAACGAGCAGTACTTC; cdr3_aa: CASSLGLAGVTFGNEQYF
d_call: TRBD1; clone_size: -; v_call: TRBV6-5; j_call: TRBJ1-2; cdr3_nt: TGTGCCAGCAGTCCCTTGACAGGGGCGGATGGCTACACCTTC; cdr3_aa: CASSPLTGADGYTF
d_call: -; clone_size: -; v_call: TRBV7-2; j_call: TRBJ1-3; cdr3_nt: TGTGCCAGCAGCTTTACGGGATCTGGTGGAAACACCATATATTTT; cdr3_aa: CASSFTGSGGNTIYF
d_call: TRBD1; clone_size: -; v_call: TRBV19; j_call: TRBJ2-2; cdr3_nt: TGTGCCAGTAGTATTGTGCAGGGGGTGAACACCGGGGAGCTGTTTTTT; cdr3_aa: CASSIVQGVNTGELFF
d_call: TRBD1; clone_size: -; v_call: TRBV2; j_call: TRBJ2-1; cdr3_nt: TGTGCCAGCGACCAACAGGGGGCATTTAGCAATGAGCAGTTCTTC; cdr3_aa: CASDQQGAFSNEQFF
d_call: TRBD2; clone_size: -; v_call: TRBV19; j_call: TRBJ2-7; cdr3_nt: TGTGCCAGCGGGGGGGATCCCCATTACGAGCAGTACTTC; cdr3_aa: CASGGDPHYEQYF
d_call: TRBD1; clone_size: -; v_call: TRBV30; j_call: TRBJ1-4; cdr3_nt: TGTGCCTGGATACACCCGGGACAGGGGGAAAAACTGTTTTTT; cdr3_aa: CAWIHPGQGEKLFF
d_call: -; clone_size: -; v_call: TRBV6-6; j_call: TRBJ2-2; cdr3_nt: TGTGCCAGCAGTTACTCCGCAGGGGCGAGAACCGGGGAGCTGTTTTTT; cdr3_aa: CASSYSAGARTGELFF
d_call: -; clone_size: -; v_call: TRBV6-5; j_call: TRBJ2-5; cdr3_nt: TGTGCCAGCAGACCCACAGGAGAGACCCAGTACTTC; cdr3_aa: CASRPTGETQYF
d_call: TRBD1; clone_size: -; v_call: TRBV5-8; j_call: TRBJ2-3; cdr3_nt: TGTGCCAGCAGCTTGGGAGAGGGGGCTGCCACAGATACGCAGTATTTT; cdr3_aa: CASSLGEGAATDTQYF
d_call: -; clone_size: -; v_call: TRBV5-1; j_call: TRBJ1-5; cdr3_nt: TGCGCCAGCAGCTCAGGCGACAATAGCAATCAGCCCCAGCATTTT; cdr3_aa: CASSSGDNSNQPQHF
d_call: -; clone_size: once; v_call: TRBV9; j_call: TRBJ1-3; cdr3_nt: TGTGCCAGCAGCTCGGGTGGAGGAAACACCATATATTTT; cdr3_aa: CASSSGGGNTIYF
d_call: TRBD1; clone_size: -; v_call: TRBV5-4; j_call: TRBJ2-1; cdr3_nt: TGTGCCAGCAGCTTGGTTTACAGGGGGAATGAGCAGTTCTTC; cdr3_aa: CASSLVYRGNEQFF
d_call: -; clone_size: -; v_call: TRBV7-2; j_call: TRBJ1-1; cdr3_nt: TGTGCCAGCAGCTTACAGGTGAACACTGAAGCTTTCTTT; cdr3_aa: CASSLQVNTEAFF
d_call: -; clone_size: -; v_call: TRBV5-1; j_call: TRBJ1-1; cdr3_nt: TGCGCCAGCAGCCCATGGGGGGACAACACTGAAGCTTTCTTT; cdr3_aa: CASSPWGDNTEAFF